This entry lists 7 T cell receptor beta chains sequenced from one sample in a study of CD8 T cells in Susac syndrome. Random-hexamer reverse transcription was applied to roughly 0.5 to 1 ug RNA. TCRdb re-called the immunoSEQ multiplex PCR reads through MiXCR, storing one row per CDR3 protein. The sample consists of 150,000 or so distinct CDR3 sequences, around 90% of them appearing once. Input material: CD4+ T cells from PBMCs. These receptors all stem from a human donor in good health.

This clonotype has just one count. V is TRBV2 and J is TRBJ2-5; 8 nucleotides align to TRBD1. Germline lookup yields CDR1 SNHLY and CDR2 FYNNEI. Germline trimming cut 6 bases from V and 5 bases from J; bases unmatched to any gene: 5. CDR3 length: 13 residues. CDR3 nucleotides: TGTGCCAGCAGAGACAGGGGAAGGGAGACCCAGTACTTC. Translated, it gives CASRDRGRETQYF.

The chain combines TRBV20-1 with TRBJ2-1, with D tentatively TRBD2 (5 bases). V lost 1 base and J lost 8, with 21 bases in between. CDR3 length: 16 amino acids. CDR1 is DFQATT, CDR2 SNEGSKA, per germline (reference sequence). The CDR3 protein is CSARGWLAGRNDEQFF. CDR3 sequence (DNA): TGCAGTGCTAGAGGGTGGCTAGCAGGTCGGAACGATGAGCAGTTCTTC.

The chain is built from TRBV29-1 and TRBJ2-1; D is unresolved. Germline CDR1 reads SQVTM; CDR2 reads ANQGSEA. The CDR3 extends over 14 amino acids. CDR3 protein: CSAQRFSSYNEQFF. CDR3 nucleotides: TGCAGTGCCCAGCGCTTTAGCTCCTACAATGAGCAGTTCTTC.

The genes are TRBV5-1 and TRBJ2-3; D uncertain. V shed 2 bases and J shed 0 bases, with 10 bases lying between them. Germline lookup yields CDR1 SGHRS and CDR2 YFSETQ. The CDR3 loop spans 15 amino acids. CDR3 DNA sequence: TGCGCCAGCAGCTTTGGTGGGGTGAGCACAGATACGCAGTATTTT. This codes for CASSFGGVSTDTQYF.

The gene calls are TRBV6-2 or TRBV6-3 and TRBJ1-5; no definite D call. CDR1 and CDR2 (germline): MNHEY, SVGEGT. Deletions cut 6 bases from V and 6 bases from J, with 15 bases between. The CDR3 extends over 14 amino acids. For the CDR3, the DNA is TGTGCCAGCAGGACACCAGGAAGGACTCAGCCCCAGCATTTT. Its translation: CASRTPGRTQPQHF.

The chain links TRBV7-9 to TRBJ2-2, with D hard to call. Germline-derived CDR1 and CDR2 are SEHNR and FQNEAQ (reference sequence). The CDR3 runs 14 residues. Trimming cost V 8 bases and J 0 bases, with 10 bases left between them. CDR3 region: CASSLQTNTGELFF. In nucleotides, the CDR3 is TGTGCCAGCTCACTACAAACGAACACCGGGGAGCTGTTTTTT.

The J gene is TRBJ2-7, the V gene TRBV7-9; D gene ambiguous. The CDR3 covers 18 residues. Looked up from germline, CDR1 is SEHNR and CDR2 is FQNEAQ (reference sequence). Trimming left V 3 bases short and J 0 bases short, with 21 bases between. The CDR3 nucleotides are TGTGCCAGCAGCTTGGACCTCATGGATCCTGAAGACTCCTACGAGCAGTACTTC. As protein: CASSLDLMDPEDSYEQYF.